This entry lists 18 T cell receptor beta chains sequenced from one sample in a study of Ad26.COV2.S vaccination and SARS-CoV-2 variants (dated by TCRdb to the early 2020s). The label giving this sample's treatment or condition can be read as: over 15 received Ad26.COV2.S at low or high dose, single or two shots; roughly five received placebo; per-sample allocation not given. For vaccine and placebo recipients, the sequenced repertoires came from samples collected on day 63 after the first injection. Library generation was performed with the immunoSEQ multiplex PCR assay. In its TCRdb copy, this immuneACCESS table keeps in-frame sequences only and misses some clones. Where compared with another copy, unresolved V genes explain less than half of these, and the others have no known cause. The sample table contains about 430,000 clones; only one count was recorded for about nine tenths of them. The ten largest clones add up to more than 9% of the sample.

The sequenced sample was peripheral blood, obtained in a trial of Ad26.COV2.S vaccine versus placebo. The receptor source for this set is a person aged 18-65 years who received the Ad26.COV2.S COVID-19 vaccine or a placebo.

The chain combines TRBV9 with TRBJ2-2; D is possibly TRBD1 or TRBD2 (5 bases each). V lost 0 bases, J lost 5 bases, and 14 bases lay in between. The CDR3 totals 16 residues. Germline loops: CDR1 SGDLS, CDR2 YYNGEE. CDR3 bases: TGTGCCAGCAGCGTAGTCGGCCGGGACGTGACCGGGGAGCTGTTTTTT. Amino acids: CASSVVGRDVTGELFF. Full variable domain (rest looked up from reference TRBV9 and TRBJ2-2): DSGVTQTPKHLITATGQRVTLRCSPRSGDLSVYWYQQSLDQGLQFLIQYYNGEERAKGNILERFSAQQFPDLHSELNLSSLELGDSALYFCASSVVGRDVTGELFFGEGSRLTVL.

The V and J genes are TRBV27 and TRBJ2-3; 9 positions agree with TRBD1. The V segment lost 6 bases and the J segment 3 bases; nucleotides outside the gene matches: 10. This CDR3 region has 16 residues. CDR1 MNHEY and CDR2 SMNVEV come from the germline V gene (reference sequence). The CDR3 loop is CASRIQGDRVTDTQYF. DNA of the CDR3: TGTGCCAGCAGGATACAAGGGGACAGGGTAACAGATACGCAGTATTTT.

This rearrangement joins TRBV5-5 to TRBJ2-7; D gene ambiguous. The CDR3 is 13 amino acids. V gave up 4 bases and J gave up 4 bases, with 12 bases separating them. Germline-derived CDR1 and CDR2 are SGHKS and YYEKEE (reference sequence). CDR3 nucleotides: TGTGCCAGCAGCAAGGGCCGACCTTACGAGCAGTACTTC. It encodes CASSKGRPYEQYF.

This clone was observed once. CDR3 bases: TGTGCCAGCAGCCCTTCAGCCTACAATGAGCAGTTCTTC. It codes for CASSPSAYNEQFF. J is TRBJ2-1 and V is TRBV7-2; D is ambiguous. The length of the CDR3 is 13 residues. V was shortened by 5 bases and J by 2 bases, with 7 bases between the two germline ends. CDR1 is SGHTA, CDR2 FQGNSA, per germline.

The chain is built from TRBV9 and TRBJ1-6, with a possible D match to TRBD1 (5 bases). There are 14 residues in the CDR3. From germline, CDR1 is SGDLS and CDR2 YYNGEE. Between the trimmed V and J ends, which lost 2 bases and 9 bases, there was a span of 12 bases. The CDR3 DNA is TGTGCCAGCAGCGTGGGGGGGTCAACTTCACCCCTCCACTTT. Translating gives CASSVGGSTSPLHF.

This rearrangement joins TRBV7-2 to TRBJ1-6; D is undetermined. V was trimmed by 3 bases and J by 9 bases, leaving 12 bases between them. Germline V CDR1 and CDR2: SGHTA, FQGNSA. This CDR3 contains 14 residues. The CDR3 is CASSFGGEFSPLHF. CDR3 nucleotides: TGTGCCAGCAGCTTTGGCGGGGAGTTTTCACCCCTCCACTTT. The variable domain in full, completed from reference TRBV7-2 and TRBJ1-6, reads GAGVSQSPSNKVTEKGKDVELRCDPISGHTALYWYRQSLGQGLEFLIYFQGNSAPDKSGLPSDRFSAERTGGSVSTLTIQRTQQEDSAVYLCASSFGGEFSPLHFGNGTRLTVT.

With respect to this clone: A much larger clone differs from this one at a single base, so this may be a read error. The V call is TRBV28, the J call TRBJ2-2; D remains ambiguous. Germline lookup yields CDR1 MDHEN and CDR2 SYDVKM. The germline V and J ends were trimmed by 3 bases and 5 bases, with 4 bases remaining between them. This CDR3 comprises 12 residues. CDR3: CASSFGTGELFF. CDR3 sequence (DNA): TGTGCCAGCAGTTTTGGGACCGGGGAGCTGTTTTTT.

This sequence joins TRBV12-3 or TRBV12-4 and TRBJ2-7, with D possibly being TRBD1 (6 bases). Trimming pared 6 bases from V and 6 bases from J, leaving 12 bases between. The CDR3 is 12 residues long. CDR3 protein: CASRGQYGEQYF. The CDR3 region has the DNA TGTGCCAGCAGAGGACAGTATGGCGAGCAGTACTTC.

V usage is TRBV4-1 and J usage is TRBJ2-7; a possible D gene is TRBD1 (6 bases). The germline V and J ends were trimmed by 4 bases and 4 bases, with 29 bases remaining between them. Germline CDR1 reads MGHRA; CDR2 reads YSYEKL. This CDR3 has 19 residues. The DNA of the CDR3 is TGCGCCAGCAGCCTTTCCCATACCGGGACAAAAGGTACCGTGTACGAGCAGTACTTC. Translated, it gives CASSLSHTGTKGTVYEQYF.

V and J are TRBV12-3 or TRBV12-4 and TRBJ2-1; D gene uncertain. The length of the CDR3 is 11 residues. Trimming removed 3 bases from V and 12 bases from J, with 9 bases in between. DNA of the CDR3: TGTGCCAGCAGTTTTAAGACGTGGCAGTTCTTC. Translating it yields CASSFKTWQFF.

This clone was recorded only once. The rearrangement links TRBV10-1 to TRBJ1-4; TRBD1 aligns across 9 bases. Germline values: CDR1 WNHNN, CDR2 SYGVQD (reference sequence). J was trimmed by 8 bases and V by 8 bases; bases with no gene match: 3. CDR3 length equals 12 residues. The CDR3 sequence: CASGDRDEKLFF. CDR3 DNA: TGCGCCAGCGGGGACAGGGACGAAAAACTGTTTTTT.

This sequence joins TRBV6-5 and TRBJ2-5; maybe TRBD2 (5 bases). The CDR3 loop spans 12 amino acids. Germline loops: CDR1 MNHEY, CDR2 SVGAGI. The ends were cut back, 10 bases at V and 4 bases at J, with 13 bases in the middle. CDR3 in amino acids: CATSLVGETQYF. The CDR3 nucleotides are TGTGCCACCTCACTAGTTGGAGAGACCCAGTACTTC.

The chain has TRBV2 and TRBJ1-4, with D maybe TRBD1 (5 bases). V was clipped by 6 bases and J by 8 bases, with 10 bases between them. The CDR3 runs to 12 residues. Germline V gene sequence: CDR1 SNHLY, CDR2 FYNNEI. The CDR3 DNA sequence: TGTGCCAGCAGGGGGGGGGACGAAAAACTGTTTTTT. This gives the protein CASRGGDEKLFF.

A single count supports this clone. V usage is TRBV6-6 and J usage is TRBJ1-2; D ambiguous. Trimming removed 0 bases at V and 6 bases at J, with 17 bases between. Per the germline V gene, CDR1 is MNHNY and CDR2 is SVGAGI (reference sequence). CDR3 length: 16 residues. CDR3 in amino acids: CASSYSSGSTRNGYTF. In nucleotides, the CDR3 is TGTGCCAGCAGTTACTCTTCAGGATCGACACGTAATGGCTACACCTTC.

The chain is built from TRBV7-8 and TRBJ2-1; maybe TRBD2 (5 bases). The CDR3 length is 15 residues. Trimming pared 4 bases from V and 7 bases from J, leaving 17 bases between. Germline V gene lookup returns CDR1 SGHVS and CDR2 FQNEAQ. CDR3 nucleotide sequence: TGTGCCAGCAGCTCCATTAGCACGGGATGGAATGAGCAGTTCTTC. Protein: CASSSISTGWNEQFF.

The rearrangement links TRBV4-2 to TRBJ2-1; 10 bases line up with TRBD2. Germline V gives CDR1 LGHNA, CDR2 YNFKEQ. The length of the CDR3 is 17 residues. The junction had 5 bases not matched to a gene; V was cut back by 1 base and J by 2 bases. CDR3 nucleotides: TGTGCCAGCAGCCAAGTATCTAGCGGGAGTCCCTACAATGAGCAGTTCTTC. It encodes CASSQVSSGSPYNEQFF.

This clone was observed a single time. The chain couples TRBV30 to TRBJ2-1, with TRBD1 matching over 8 bases. CDR3 length: 14 residues. The V gene end was trimmed by 4 bases and the J gene end by 4 bases; junction bases not matched to a gene: 6. CDR1 and CDR2 (germline): GTSNPN, SVGIG (reference sequence). The CDR3 sequence: CAWTPGTGYNEQFF. CDR3 nucleotide sequence: TGTGCCTGGACTCCCGGGACAGGTTACAATGAGCAGTTCTTC.

V usage is TRBV19 and J usage is TRBJ1-2, with no clear D. Germline loops: CDR1 LNHDA, CDR2 SQIVND (reference sequence). Trimming cost V 1 base and J 7 bases, with 10 bases left between them. The CDR3 runs 13 residues. The CDR3 spells CASSIALSGGYTF. DNA for the CDR3: TGTGCCAGTAGTATAGCCCTGTCGGGTGGCTACACCTTC. Based on the CDR3 plus reference TRBV19 and TRBJ1-2, the full variable domain is DGGITQSPKYLFRKEGQNVTLSCEQNLNHDAMYWYRQDPGQGLRLIYYSQIVNDFQKGDIAEGYSVSREKKESFPLTVTSAQKNPTAFYLCASSIALSGGYTFGSGTRLTVV.